This T cell receptor beta chain derives from a study of CD8 T cells in ankylosing spondylitis (dated by TCRdb to 2017 to 2019). Study-wide context: T cell receptor beta repertoires were profiled in healthy donors and ankylosing spondylitis patients so that disease-linked TCR variants could be found. In total, the full study cohort was made up of about 99 healthy donors and some 26 ankylosing spondylitis patients. Peripheral blood was sampled, and synovial fluid was additionally collected from ankylosing spondylitis patients.

Beyond this particular receptor, the publication reports: Some TCR beta motif variants had previously been reported in synovial fluid and blood of reactive arthritis patients, which suggested common disease-initiation mechanisms. The disease-linked clones showed a CD8+ phenotype and occurred at relatively low frequencies in peripheral blood. According to the report, matched synovial fluid samples from ankylosing spondylitis patients were significantly enriched for the disease-linked clones. A TCR beta motif of roughly 8 highly homologous amino acid variants appeared characteristic of blood from ankylosing spondylitis patients.

CDR1 SGHTA and CDR2 FQGNSA were looked up in the germline V gene. The V end loses 2 bases and the J end loses 4 bases, and a stretch of 7 bases separates them. The CDR3 runs 13 residues from the cysteine to the phenylalanine. Only the CDR3 region is kept as DNA, spanning 39 bases read in frame from base 1. A note on this clonotype: There is no known antigen for this receptor. No clone much larger than this one lies a single base away; base qualities are absent.

Sequencing took place on an Illumina HiSeq 2500. Quantitative 5'-RACE with molecular barcodes was the method used to prepare the TCR beta libraries. Turning to the authors' computational methods: Disease-linked TCR variants were identified with a new computational method built on a probabilistic model of VDJ rearrangement. The raw public reads went through TCRdb reprocessing: fastp at Q25, MiXCR clone calling, in-frame beta chains kept. Entries that share a CDR3 protein sequence are merged under the most common genes and DNA. The V and J calls here are based on TCRdb, not the publication. The sample table records hundreds of thousands of distinct CDR3 sequences; 12% of these occur just once. Approximately 0.51% of the sample lies in the top ten.

Input material: blood, either unsorted or a sorted T cell fraction (not recorded which). This clonotype was sampled from a male donor with ankylosing spondylitis. The chain links TRBV7-2 with TRBJ2-3; TRBD1 is a possible D gene, resting on 6 matching bases. The DNA reads as follows: TGTGCCAGCAGCTTATGGGGGCCAGATACGCAGTATTTT. This codes for CASSLWGPDTQYF.